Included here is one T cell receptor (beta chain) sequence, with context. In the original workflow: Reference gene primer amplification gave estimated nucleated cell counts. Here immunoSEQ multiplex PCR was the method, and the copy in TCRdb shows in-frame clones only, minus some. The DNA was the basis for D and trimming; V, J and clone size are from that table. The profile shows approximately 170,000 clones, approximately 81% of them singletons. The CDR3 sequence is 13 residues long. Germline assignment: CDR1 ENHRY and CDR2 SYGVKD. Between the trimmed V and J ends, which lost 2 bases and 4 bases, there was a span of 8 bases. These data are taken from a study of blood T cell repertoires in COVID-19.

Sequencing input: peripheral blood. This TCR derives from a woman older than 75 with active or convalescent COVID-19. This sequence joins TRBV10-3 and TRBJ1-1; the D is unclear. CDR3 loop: CAISESGGTEAFF. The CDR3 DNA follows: TGTGCCATCAGTGAGAGTGGCGGCACTGAAGCTTTCTTT.